This T cell receptor beta chain was recovered during a study of CD8+CD57+ T cells in acquired aplastic anemia. Study summary: When averaged, DNA from sorted CD4+ and CD8+ cells came to approximately 3.2 ug.

This CDR3 is 16 amino acids long. V shed 1 base and J 3 bases; nucleotides not matched to a gene: 9. Germline lookup yields CDR1 SGHRS and CDR2 YFSETQ. Template material for TCR beta VDJ and CDR3 profiling consisted of genomic DNA. TCRdb used MiXCR to reprocess the reads, holding one entry per CDR3 protein. In the table there are 200,000 to 250,000 distinct CDR3 sequences, roughly 60% of which are singletons. An expansion of CD8+CD57+ cells by flow cytometry had been shown in patients chosen for sequencing. Each of the patients presented with severe acquired aplastic anemia. Findings and limits, study-wide: Patients were compared with controls for CD8+ Simpson's diversity, and no significant difference emerged. Patients and controls were found to share roughly 31 CD8+ CDR3 sequences.

As for this clonotype: Its specificity is not known.

The V and J genes are TRBV5-1 and TRBJ2-7, with 8 bases fitting TRBD1. The TCR sequence derives from a human donor with aplastic anemia. Sequenced: sorted CD4+, CD8+, or CD8+CD57+ T cells (not recorded which) from PBMCs. This CDR3 reads CASSLTGTGAYYEQYF. CDR3 bases: TGCGCCAGCAGCTTGACGGGGACAGGCGCCTACTACGAGCAGTACTTC.